The clone carrying this T cell receptor beta chain has a handful of counts. The data derive from a study of T cells in Graves' hyperthyroidism and ophthalmopathy. For the diagnoses, clinical symptoms, serum thyroxine and TRAb, thyroid ultrasound and orbital computed tomography were used. TCR beta CDR3 regions were amplified from RNA transcripts. HTBI primers were the set used in a first-round RT-PCR of the TCR CDR3. TCRdb fed the multiplex PCR reads into MiXCR, producing one record per CDR3 protein. Of almost 600,000 distinct CDR3 sequences listed, 40% to 55% are singletons. The germline gives CDR1 SGHTA, CDR2 FQGNSA. The V and J ends lost 1 base and 5 bases respectively, with 15 bases between them. The CDR3 is 15 residues long.

Sequenced material: peripheral blood or thyroid tissue (not recorded which). The TCR comes from a woman younger than 35 with Graves' hyperthyroidism. The chain recombines TRBV7-2 with TRBJ2-7; TRBD1 might be the D (5 bases). CDR3 protein: CASSLVGALHHEQYF. Here the CDR3 DNA reads TGTGCCAGCAGCTTAGTAGGGGCGCTTCACCACGAGCAGTACTTC.